This T cell receptor (beta chain) was documented in a study of T cell responses to AZD1222 COVID-19 vaccine. Study conclusions and caveats: A mostly white British donor set with more females was recruited, and clonal diversity was possibly underestimated.

Concerning this clone itself: As yet, its antigen is unknown.

V lost 1 base, J lost 1 base, and 7 bases lay in between. Germline values: CDR1 SGHVS, CDR2 FNYEAQ. CDR3 length equals 14 residues. Method: immunoSEQ multiplex PCR; TCRdb's copy keeps in-frame clones and lacks some. The data contain 90,000 to 120,000 clones, about 90% of them singletons. This clonotype was obtained from an adult who received the AZD1222 COVID-19 vaccine. This sample comprised peripheral blood, obtained 28 days after the second AZD1222 dose. This chain connects TRBV7-6 to TRBJ2-5, with unresolved D. DNA for the CDR3: TGTGCCAGCAGCTTAGTAACTTTCCAAGAGACCCAGTACTTC. This codes for CASSLVTFQETQYF. Filled out from reference TRBV7-6 and TRBJ2-5, the complete variable domain reads GAGVSQSPRYKVTKRGQDVALRCDPISGHVSLYWYRQALGQGPEFLTYFNYEAQQDKSGLPNDRFSAERPEGSISTLTIQRTEQRDSAMYRCASSLVTFQETQYFGPGTRLLVL.